This T cell receptor (beta chain) was identified during a study of patients and donors after allogeneic stem cell transplantation. V was cut by 1 base and J by 5 bases, with 5 bases left in between. CDR3 size: 11 residues. Germline assignment: CDR1 DFQATT and CDR2 SNEGSKA (reference sequence). Each CDR3 protein gets one entry after TCRdb re-called the RT-PCR reads with MiXCR. This table holds roughly 200,000 distinct CDR3 sequences, 38% found once. This clonotype was detected a few times. The TCR comes from a human donor who was either an allogeneic HSCT recipient or a stem cell or donor lymphocyte infusion donor (not recorded which). It is not recorded whose cells these are; they may come from a transplant donor. This chain links TRBV20-1 with TRBJ1-2; D gene ambiguous. The sample comprised blood, either unsorted or a sorted T cell fraction (not recorded which). CDR3 sequence reads: CSARAGYGYTF. The CDR3 nucleotides are TGCAGTGCTAGAGCGGGGTATGGCTACACCTTC.